Each of the 17 T cell receptor beta chains below was sequenced from the same sample in a study of cytomegalovirus exposure and HLA in healthy donors. Repertoires were generated with immunoSEQ multiplex PCR, while TCRdb's copy carries only in-frame clones and drops some. The sample holds 70,000 or so clones, approximately 93% seen once. The material sequenced was PBMCs. The receptors were sampled from a man in his late teens or twenties in good health and CMV-seropositive.

The chain couples TRBV28 to TRBJ2-3; tentative D call: TRBD2 (5 bases). Trimming took 5 bases from V and 4 from J, leaving 19 bases between them. Germline V gene lookup returns CDR1 MDHEN and CDR2 SYDVKM. This CDR3 has 16 amino acids. The CDR3 DNA reads as TGTGCCAGCAGTGGTCGGGGAGATAGGGCACCAGATACGCAGTATTTT. Amino acids: CASSGRGDRAPDTQYF.

The gene calls are TRBV7-9 and TRBJ1-4, with D perhaps matching TRBD1 (5 bases). This CDR3 region has 15 residues. Trimming removed 5 bases from V and 2 bases from J, with 12 bases in between. CDR1 is SEHNR, CDR2 FQNEAQ, per germline (reference sequence). CDR3 residues: CASSPAGWTNEKLFF. In DNA, the CDR3 is TGTGCCAGCAGCCCAGCAGGGTGGACTAATGAAAAACTGTTTTTT.

The gene calls are TRBV9 and TRBJ2-2; tentatively, D is TRBD2 (6 bases). The V gene lost 4 bases and the J gene lost 6 bases, with 13 bases spanning the gap. The CDR3 totals 14 residues. Germline CDR1 and CDR2: SGDLS and YYNGEE. CDR3 sequence: CASSSRLVAGELFF. In DNA, the CDR3 is TGTGCCAGCAGCTCCCGACTAGTTGCCGGGGAGCTGTTTTTT.

The chain joins TRBV9 to TRBJ1-2; 7 bases align to TRBD1. J was trimmed by 3 bases and V by 0 bases; bases with no gene match: 2. CDR1 is SGDLS, CDR2 YYNGEE, per germline. The CDR3 length is 14 residues. This chain's CDR3 is CASSVDRGYYGYTF. The CDR3 DNA reads TGTGCCAGCAGCGTAGACAGGGGCTACTATGGCTACACCTTC.

The chain carries TRBV6-1 and TRBJ2-3; 13 bases line up with TRBD2. The germline gives CDR1 MNHNS, CDR2 SASEGT. V shed 1 base, J shed 5 bases, and the junction held 6 bases outside the gene matches. There are 17 residues in the CDR3. CDR3 nucleotides: TGTGCCAGCAGTGAAGATGGACTAGCGGGAGATCGAGATACGCAGTATTTT. Amino acids: CASSEDGLAGDRDTQYF.

The V gene is TRBV2, the J gene TRBJ2-7; maybe TRBD1 (7 bases). V was cut by 2 bases and J by 5 bases, with 13 bases left in between. The CDR3 has 14 amino acids. CDR1 SNHLY and CDR2 FYNNEI come from the germline V gene. CDR3 region: CASSERLRGDEQYF. The CDR3 DNA reads as TGTGCCAGCAGTGAAAGGCTCAGGGGGGACGAGCAGTACTTC.

The chain combines TRBV28 with TRBJ1-5; D remains ambiguous. Trimming took 7 bases from V and 5 from J, leaving 12 bases between them. The CDR3 runs 13 residues. CDR1 is MDHEN, CDR2 SYDVKM, per germline. Written as DNA, the CDR3 is TGTGCCAGCACCTTGGGCTCCCATCAGCCCCAGCATTTT. Its translation is CASTLGSHQPQHF.

The chain employs TRBV2 and TRBJ1-4; TRBD1 is a possible D gene (5 bases). Per the germline V gene, CDR1 is SNHLY and CDR2 is FYNNEI. Deletions cut 7 bases from V and 3 bases from J, with 12 bases between. The CDR3 runs 14 residues. This CDR3 is CASMFQGSNEKLFF. DNA of the CDR3: TGTGCCAGCATGTTCCAGGGATCTAATGAAAAACTGTTTTTT.

The rearrangement links TRBV5-1 to TRBJ2-1; D unclear. This CDR3 is built from 11 residues. The V end lost 5 bases, the J end lost 3 bases, and 3 bases lay between the germline ends. From germline, CDR1 is SGHRS and CDR2 YFSETQ. The CDR3 region is CASSLYNEQFF. CDR3 nucleotides: TGCGCCAGCAGTCTCTACAATGAGCAGTTCTTC.

The V call is TRBV19, the J call TRBJ2-3; D is unresolved. This CDR3 is built from 13 residues. CDR1 and CDR2 from the germline V gene are LNHDA and SQIVND (reference sequence). Trimming shortened V by 7 bases and J by 1 base, and 9 bases separated the two germline ends. The CDR3 is CASKPGGTDTQYF. In nucleotides, the CDR3 is TGTGCCAGTAAACCAGGCGGCACAGATACGCAGTATTTT.

The V and J genes are TRBV7-8 and TRBJ2-7; D not resolved. The V end lost 5 bases, the J end lost 0 bases, and 14 bases lay between the germline ends. CDR1 SGHVS and CDR2 FQNEAQ come from the germline V gene. The CDR3 sequence is 15 residues long. The CDR3: CASSPANPSSYEQYF. For the CDR3, the DNA is TGTGCCAGCAGCCCTGCTAACCCTAGCTCCTACGAGCAGTACTTC.

The chain uses TRBV5-4 and TRBJ2-7; D might be TRBD1 (6 bases). CDR1 is SGHNT and CDR2 is YYREEE in the germline V gene (reference sequence). The V end lost 5 bases, the J end lost 5 bases, and 14 bases lay between the germline ends. The CDR3 is 13 residues long. The CDR3 is CASSPKQGHEQYF. The DNA for the CDR3 is TGTGCCAGCAGTCCCAAACAGGGCCACGAGCAGTACTTC. Full variable domain (missing parts from reference TRBV5-4 and TRBJ2-7): ETGVTQSPTHLIKTRGQQVTLRCSSQSGHNTVSWYQQALGQGPQFIFQYYREEENGRGNFPPRFSGLQFPNYSSELNVNALELDDSALYLCASSPKQGHEQYFGPGTRLTVT.

The rearrangement uses TRBV5-1 and TRBJ1-5; 9 bases are shared with TRBD1. The CDR3 has 20 residues. V shed 6 bases, J shed 7 bases, and the junction held 26 bases outside the gene matches. The germline V gene encodes CDR1 SGHRS and CDR2 YFSETQ. CDR3 bases: TGCGCCAGCACCCACACGCGAGGAAGGACAGGGGTAGCCCTTGGACAGCCCCAGCATTTT. Translated: CASTHTRGRTGVALGQPQHF.

The V and J genes are TRBV5-8 and TRBJ2-1; TRBD2 matches at 9 bases. Germline CDR1 SGHTS, CDR2 YDEGEE. The CDR3 runs 16 residues. The ends lost 2 bases at V and 1 base at J; junction bases unmatched: 4. CDR3 residues: CASSFVAGVSYNEQFF. DNA for the CDR3: TGTGCCAGCAGCTTTGTAGCGGGAGTATCCTACAATGAGCAGTTCTTC.

This clone was seen a single time. J is TRBJ2-5 and V is TRBV28, with TRBD1 matching over 7 bases. The V gene's germline CDR1 is MDHEN and CDR2 SYDVKM. This CDR3 is built from 16 residues. The V gene end was trimmed by 4 bases and the J gene end by 2 bases; junction bases not matched to a gene: 10. Here the CDR3 DNA reads TGTGCCAGCAGTTGGGGAAAGGGGGCCCAGCAAGAGACCCAGTACTTC. It translates to CASSWGKGAQQETQYF.

The J gene is TRBJ2-3, the V gene TRBV5-4; 11 nucleotides match TRBD1. The germline gives CDR1 SGHNT, CDR2 YYREEE (reference sequence). This CDR3 has 16 amino acids. The V and J ends lost 5 bases and 3 bases, in that order; junction bases with no gene match: 8. DNA for the CDR3: TGTGCCAGCAGTTCTACCGGGACAGGGGGTACAGATACGCAGTATTTT. Its translation: CASSSTGTGGTDTQYF.

The rearrangement uses TRBV7-6 and TRBJ2-3, with a possible D match to TRBD2 (6 bases). The germline V and J ends were trimmed by 6 bases and 1 base, with 17 bases remaining between them. The germline V gene has CDR1 SGHVS and CDR2 FNYEAQ. The CDR3 covers 16 residues. The CDR3 here is CASSRGPGGGTDTQYF. The CDR3 nucleotides read TGTGCCAGCAGTAGAGGACCCGGCGGGGGCACAGATACGCAGTATTTT.